The clone carrying this T cell receptor beta chain was seen just once. These data originate in a study of blood T cell repertoires in COVID-19. The overall study: The analysed material was cDNA or gDNA that came from T cells, B-cell-depleted T cells, or PBMCs.

The table came from immunoSEQ multiplex PCR; TCRdb's copy has only in-frame clones and leaves some out. The profile covers about 200,000 clones, with over 75% appearing a single time and 7.9% taken by the ten largest. The germline V gene encodes CDR1 SGHTA and CDR2 FQGTGA. V shed 4 bases and J 0 bases; nucleotides not matched to a gene: 3. This CDR3 contains 15 residues. The TCR comes from a woman aged 80 or older with acute or convalescent COVID-19. The genes are TRBV7-3 and TRBJ2-3; 8 nucleotides agree with TRBD2. The sample consisted of peripheral blood. DNA for the CDR3: TGTGCCAGCAGCTCCTCTAGCGGGAGCACAGATACGCAGTATTTT. Translated, it gives CASSSSSGSTDTQYF.